The clone carrying this T cell receptor beta chain occurred once. Antigen specificity is unknown. Time point specified: newly diagnosed GD, antithyroid drugs for less than 3 months. Isolated PBMC RNA provided the starting material for the TCR library. Criteria from the American Thyroid Association guidelines were applied to diagnose Graves' disease. Peripheral blood, Nine milliliters per patient, was collected in EDTA tubes. This entry is derived from a study of regulatory T cells in long-lasting Graves disease. Germline V CDR1 and CDR2: MDHEN, SYDVKM. The CDR3 loop spans 16 amino acids. V was clipped by 4 bases and J by 5 bases, with 18 bases between them. Study-level findings and limits: Favored usage of TRBV28, TRBJ1-2 and TRBJ2-5 was recorded in persistent disease. Whereas 900 to 1,000 public clonotypes were shared by new patients, persistent patients shared more, at roughly 2,500.

For TCR beta, libraries came from iRepertoire HTBI primers and Arm-PCR of CDR3 regions. One entry per CDR3 protein, called by TCRdb with MiXCR from the multiplex PCR reads. The sample shows fewer than 350,000 distinct CDR3 sequences, about 18% of them seen only once. This material consisted of peripheral blood mononuclear cells (PBMCs), taken at new diagnosis, from a patient treated with antithyroid drugs. The V call is TRBV28, the J call TRBJ1-5; D is ambiguous. This TCR was sampled from a female donor with Graves disease. CDR3 nucleotides: TGTGCCAGCAGTTCGCCCTCTATAGAGATGGATCAGCCCCAGCATTTT. Its protein is CASSSPSIEMDQPQHF.